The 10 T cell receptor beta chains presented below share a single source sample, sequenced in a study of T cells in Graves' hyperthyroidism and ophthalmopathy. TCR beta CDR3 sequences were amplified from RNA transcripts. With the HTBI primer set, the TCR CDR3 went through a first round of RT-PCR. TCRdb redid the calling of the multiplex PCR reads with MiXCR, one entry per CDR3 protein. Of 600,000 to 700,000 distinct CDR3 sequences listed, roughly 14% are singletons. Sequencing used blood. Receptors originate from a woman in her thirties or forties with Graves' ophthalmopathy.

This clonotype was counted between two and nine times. CDR3 coding DNA: TGTGCCAGCAGTTTAAGTAAGGGGGCGAAAAACATTCAGTACTTC. Amino acids: CASSLSKGAKNIQYF. This chain connects TRBV27 to TRBJ2-4; 7 bases line up with TRBD1. From germline, CDR1 is MNHEY and CDR2 SMNVEV (reference sequence). V trimming: 2 bases; J trimming: 4 bases; junction bases outside the gene matches: 5. The CDR3 covers 15 residues.

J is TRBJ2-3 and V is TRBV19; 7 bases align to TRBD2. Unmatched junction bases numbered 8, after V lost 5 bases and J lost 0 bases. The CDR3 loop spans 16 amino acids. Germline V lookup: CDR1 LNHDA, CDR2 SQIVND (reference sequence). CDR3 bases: TGTGCCAGTAGTCTCCGCGGGAGTGCCAGCACAGATACGCAGTATTTT. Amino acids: CASSLRGSASTDTQYF.

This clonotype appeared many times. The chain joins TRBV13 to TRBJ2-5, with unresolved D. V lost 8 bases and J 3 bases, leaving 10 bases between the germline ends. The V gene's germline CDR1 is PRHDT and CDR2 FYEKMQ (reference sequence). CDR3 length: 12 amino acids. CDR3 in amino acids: CASAVGKETQYF. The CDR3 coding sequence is TGTGCCAGCGCAGTTGGGAAAGAGACCCAGTACTTC.

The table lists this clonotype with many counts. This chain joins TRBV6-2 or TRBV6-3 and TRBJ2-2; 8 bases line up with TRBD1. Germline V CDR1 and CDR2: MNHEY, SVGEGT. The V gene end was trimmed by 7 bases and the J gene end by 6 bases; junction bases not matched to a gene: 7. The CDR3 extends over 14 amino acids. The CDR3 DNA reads TGTGCCAGCACTGACGGACAGGGAGCCGGGGAGCTGTTTTTT. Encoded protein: CASTDGQGAGELFF.

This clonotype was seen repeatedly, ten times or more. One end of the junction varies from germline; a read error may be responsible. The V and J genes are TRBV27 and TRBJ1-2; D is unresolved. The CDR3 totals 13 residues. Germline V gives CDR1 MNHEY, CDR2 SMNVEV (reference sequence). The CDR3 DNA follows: TGTGTCAGCAGCCCAGTGCCTAACTATGGCTACACCTTC. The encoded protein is CVSSPVPNYGYTF.

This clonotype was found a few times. The CDR3 DNA reads as TGCGCCAGCAGCCCTAATCTAGCCGGTACTGGGTACGAGCAGTACTTC. It yields the protein CASSPNLAGTGYEQYF. The V gene is TRBV5-1, the J gene TRBJ2-7; D is perhaps TRBD2 (5 bases). Trimming cost V 4 bases and J 4 bases, with 21 bases left between them. The CDR3 covers 16 residues. CDR1 is SGHRS, CDR2 YFSETQ, per germline.

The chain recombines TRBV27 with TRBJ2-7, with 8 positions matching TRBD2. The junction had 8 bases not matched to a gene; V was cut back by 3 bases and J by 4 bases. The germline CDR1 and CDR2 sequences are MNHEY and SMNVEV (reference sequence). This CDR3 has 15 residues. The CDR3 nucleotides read TGTGCCAGCAGTTTCCAAGCGGGGGCGGGATACGAGCAGTACTTC. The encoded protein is CASSFQAGAGYEQYF.

This chain's CDR3 is CATSAGRGKTNYGYTF. CDR3 DNA sequence: TGTGCCACCAGTGCGGGCAGGGGAAAGACTAACTATGGCTACACCTTC. The V call is TRBV24-1, the J call TRBJ1-2; D is perhaps TRBD1 (6 bases). With 5 bases removed from V and 0 bases from J, the gap between germline ends came to 15 bases. Germline-derived CDR1 and CDR2 are KGHDR and SFDVKD. The CDR3 has 16 residues.

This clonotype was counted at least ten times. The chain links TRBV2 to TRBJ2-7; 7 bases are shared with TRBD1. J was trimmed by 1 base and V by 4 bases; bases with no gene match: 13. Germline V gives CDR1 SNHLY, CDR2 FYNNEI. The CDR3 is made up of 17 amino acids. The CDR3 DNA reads TGTGCCAGCAGTGTTTCCCCACAGGGGTTCTTGTCCTACGAGCAGTACTTC. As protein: CASSVSPQGFLSYEQYF. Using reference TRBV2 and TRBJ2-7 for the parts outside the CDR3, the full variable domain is EPEVTQTPSHQVTQMGQEVILRCVPISNHLYFYWYRQILGQKVEFLVSFYNNEISEKSEIFDDQFSVERPDGSNFTLKIRSTKLEDSAMYFCASSVSPQGFLSYEQYFGPGTRLTVT.

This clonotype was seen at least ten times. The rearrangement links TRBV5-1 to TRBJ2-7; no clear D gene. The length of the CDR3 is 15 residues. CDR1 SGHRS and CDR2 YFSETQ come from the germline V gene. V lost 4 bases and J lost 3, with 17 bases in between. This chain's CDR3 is CASSLLSTNFYEQYF. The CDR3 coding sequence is TGCGCCAGCAGCCTGCTTAGTACGAACTTCTACGAGCAGTACTTC.